The rows below give T cell receptor beta chains drawn from one sample of a study of control samples from healthy donors and cancer patients. The assay was immunoSEQ multiplex PCR, and TCRdb's table has in-frame clones only and misses some. The table lists under 450,000 clones, approximately 90% of them singletons. The sequenced sample consisted of PBMCs. The receptors originated from a man aged 40-49 years with head and neck cancer. Each CDR3 is given with its conserved first and last residue. Each record gives: clone size, D gene, J gene, V gene, CDR3 DNA, CDR3 protein. The D gene is left open where the match is weak. Clone sizes are given selectively: once, few, many, or a class where the clone is expanded.

>-|TRBD2|TRBJ2-7|TRBV6-1
TGTGCCAGCAGTGACATTAGCGGGAGCCTCATCTTGGAGCAGTACTTC
CASSDISGSLILEQYF
>few|TRBD1|TRBJ1-5|TRBV28
TGTGCCAGCAGTTTATGGCAGGGGGGTCAGCCCCAGCATTTT
CASSLWQGGQPQHF
>-|-|TRBJ1-1|TRBV19
TGTGCCAGTAGTATAGCGGGCACTGAAGCTTTCTTT
CASSIAGTEAFF
>-|TRBD2|TRBJ2-3|TRBV4-3
TGCGCCAGCAGCCAATTAGCGGGGGGGCTCACAGATACGCAGTATTTT
CASSQLAGGLTDTQYF
>-|-|TRBJ2-7|TRBV10-3
TGTGCCATCAGTGAGCCGGCATCCGGGGGAGAGGGACTCGAGCAGTACTTC
CAISEPASGGEGLEQYF
>once|-|TRBJ1-2|TRBV5-8
TGTGCCAGCAGCGCGCAGCAGAGCTATTACGGCTACACCTTC
CASSAQQSYYGYTF
>-|-|TRBJ1-4|TRBV10-3
TGTGCCATCAGTGAGTCGAGGGGGTTTCTTTCGGAAAAACTGTTTTTT
CAISESRGFLSEKLFF
>-|-|TRBJ1-2|TRBV5-4
TGTGCCAGCAGCATACAGGGAACTAACTATGGCTACACCTTC
CASSIQGTNYGYTF
>-|-|TRBJ2-7|TRBV21-1
TGTGCCAGCAGCATAGGGAAGGGCAGGGGGAAGGACGAGCAGTACTTC
CASSIGKGRGKDEQYF
>-|-|TRBJ1-1|TRBV2
TGTGCCAGCAGTAGGGGGGGGAACACTGAAGCTTTCTTT
CASSRGGNTEAFF
>-|-|TRBJ2-3|TRBV9
TGTGCCAGCAGCGAAGGGGGTACAGATACGCAGTATTTT
CASSEGGTDTQYF
>-|-|TRBJ1-5|TRBV6-2/TRBV6-3
TGTGCCAGCAGTTACTCGGGCAGGGCGGATCAGCCCCAGCATTTT
CASSYSGRADQPQHF
>-|TRBD1|TRBJ2-7|TRBV5-6
TGTGCCAGCAGCGCGATGACAGGGCCCTTTTACGAGCAGTACTTC
CASSAMTGPFYEQYF
>-|-|TRBJ2-3|TRBV6-5
TGTGCCAGCAGTTACTCCCGTGGCACAGATACGCAGTATTTT
CASSYSRGTDTQYF
>-|TRBD2|TRBJ2-2|TRBV7-3
TGTGCCAGCCGACTAGCGATCACCGGGGAGCTGTTTTTT
CASRLAITGELFF
>-|-|TRBJ2-7|TRBV18
TGTGCCAGCTCACCACCGGGACCGGGACCCTACGAGCAGTACTTC
CASSPPGPGPYEQYF
>-|-|TRBJ1-3|TRBV25-1
TGTGCCAGCAGTCCAGGCGGGACAAAGGGAAACACCATATATTTT
CASSPGGTKGNTIYF
>few|-|TRBJ2-2|TRBV10-1
TGCGCCAGCAGTGGGGCCACCGGGGAGCTGTTTTTT
CASSGATGELFF
>-|-|TRBJ2-1|TRBV11-2
TGTGCCAGCAGCTTCGACATGGGGGGCTTGGAGCAGTTCTTC
CASSFDMGGLEQFF
>-|-|TRBJ1-1|TRBV5-1
TGCGCCAGCAGCTTGGAGGTGGCCGGCTCTGAAGCTTTCTTT
CASSLEVAGSEAFF
>once|-|TRBJ1-1|TRBV24-1
TGTGCCACCAGTGATTCGGACAGTCTGAACACTGAAGCTTTCTTT
CATSDSDSLNTEAFF
>-|-|TRBJ2-7|TRBV6-1
TGTGCCAGCAGTGACCTCAGGGCGGGGCACGAGCAGTACTTC
CASSDLRAGHEQYF
>few|-|TRBJ2-7|TRBV5-4
TGTGCCAGCAGCTTGATCTTCTCCCCTGATGGGCAGTACTTC
CASSLIFSPDGQYF
>few|-|TRBJ1-6|TRBV6-5
TGTGCCAGCAGCCTGGGGGACTATAATTCACCCCTCCACTTT
CASSLGDYNSPLHF
>-|-|TRBJ2-7|TRBV3-1/TRBV3-2
TGTGCCAGCAGCCAAGAGGGAATGGGGGGCGCGGGACAGTACTTC
CASSQEGMGGAGQYF
>-|-|TRBJ2-7|TRBV29-1
TGCAGCGTTGGGCATCAGGGGGGGTACGAGCAGTACTTC
CSVGHQGGYEQYF
>-|TRBD2|TRBJ2-7|TRBV7-3
TGTGCCAGCAGCTTAACTGGGCAGGGACTATACGAGCAGTACTTC
CASSLTGQGLYEQYF
>-|-|TRBJ1-2|TRBV7-9
TGTGCCAGCAGCTTAGCAGTACAGAACTATGGCTACACCTTC
CASSLAVQNYGYTF
>-|TRBD1|TRBJ1-1|TRBV10-3
TGTGCCATCAGAACCGGGACAGGGGGGAACACTGAAGCTTTCTTT
CAIRTGTGGNTEAFF
>-|-|TRBJ2-1|TRBV30
TGTGCCTGGAGCTCTGGGCCCGGTGTTGAGCAGTTCTTC
CAWSSGPGVEQFF
>-|-|TRBJ1-1|TRBV4-1
TGCGCCAGCAGCCTGGTTGGGGGAACTGAAGCTTTCTTT
CASSLVGGTEAFF
>-|-|TRBJ2-5|TRBV7-3
TGTGCCAGCAGCTCGGGACGGGATCAGGCCCAGTACTTC
CASSSGRDQAQYF
>-|TRBD2|TRBJ2-5|TRBV10-2
TGCGCCAGCAGGCCTAGCGGCCTACAAGAGACCCAGTACTTC
CASRPSGLQETQYF
>few|-|TRBJ1-5|TRBV5-1
TGCGCCAGCAGCTTGGAGGGGGGGAGCAATCAGCCCCAGCATTTT
CASSLEGGSNQPQHF
>-|TRBD2|TRBJ2-3|TRBV2
TGTGCCATCGAAGAAGCGATTCGACTAGCGGGGGCGACTACTAGCACAGATACGCAGTATTTT
CAIEEAIRLAGATTSTDTQYF
>-|-|TRBJ2-2|TRBV10-3
TGTGCCATCAGTGAGGCGCCCGCGGGTGCGAACACCGGGGAGCTGTTTTTT
CAISEAPAGANTGELFF
>-|-|TRBJ2-4|TRBV12-3/TRBV12-4
TGTGCCAGCAGTTGGAGCGTTACAAACATTCAGTACTTC
CASSWSVTNIQYF
>-|-|TRBJ1-4|TRBV7-9
TGTGCCAGCAGCTGGACGGGAGCTAATGAAAAACTGTTTTTT
CASSWTGANEKLFF
>-|-|TRBJ1-1|TRBV5-1
TGCGCCAGCAGCTCGGGACCTGGGGCCATGAACACTGAAGCTTTCTTT
CASSSGPGAMNTEAFF
>-|-|TRBJ1-1|TRBV11-3
TGTGCCAGCAGCTTAGGGGCAGGGGCGACTGAAGCTTTCTTT
CASSLGAGATEAFF
>few|-|TRBJ1-6|TRBV24-1
TGTGCCACCAGTGTATCGTCACCCCTCCACTTT
CATSVSSPLHF
>-|-|TRBJ1-1|TRBV28
TGTGCCAGCAACAAGGGAAGGACTGAAGCTTTCTTT
CASNKGRTEAFF
>-|-|TRBJ2-1|TRBV19
TGTGCCAGTAGTACCCCCGGCCATGAGCAGTTCTTC
CASSTPGHEQFF
>once|-|TRBJ2-6|TRBV5-1
TGCGCCAGCAGCCCAAGGGTCCAGGAGTCTAGCTCTGGGGCCAACGTCCTGACTTTC
CASSPRVQESSSGANVLTF
>-|-|TRBJ1-2|TRBV6-5
TGTGCCAGCAGTTATAGGTCCGGGGCCACCTATGGCTACACCTTC
CASSYRSGATYGYTF
>few|-|TRBJ2-2|TRBV7-8
TGTGCCAGCAGCTCCATAACTGGGAGAAGGGTTAACACCGGGGAGCTGTTTTTT
CASSSITGRRVNTGELFF
>-|-|TRBJ1-5|TRBV3-1/TRBV3-2
TGTGCCAGCAGCCAAGGGAAGAATCAGCCCCAGCATTTT
CASSQGKNQPQHF
>-|TRBD2|TRBJ2-3|TRBV5-1
TGCGCCAGCAGATATGACCAAGCGGGGAGCACAGATACGCAGTATTTT
CASRYDQAGSTDTQYF
>-|TRBD1|TRBJ2-7|TRBV15
TGTGCCACCAGCAGTACCGGGACAGGGGGCAACGAGCAGTACTTC
CATSSTGTGGNEQYF
>-|TRBD1|TRBJ2-7|TRBV7-9
TGTGCCAGCAGCTTATCGGGACAGGGGTTCAACGAGCAGTACTTC
CASSLSGQGFNEQYF